This T cell receptor beta chain was recorded in a study of blood T cell repertoires in COVID-19. Study-wide background: COVID-19 samples from acute and convalescent phases originated in the United States, Italy and Spain.

The assay was immunoSEQ multiplex PCR, and TCRdb's table has in-frame clones only and misses some. The table includes more than 200,000 clones, 80% to 90% detected once. Germline CDR1 and CDR2: MNHNS and SASEGT. The V gene end was trimmed by 3 bases and the J gene end by 7 bases; junction bases not matched to a gene: 14. CDR3 size: 17 residues. This chain uses TRBV6-1 with TRBJ1-3; 8 bases fit TRBD1. The receptor was isolated from a man aged 50 to 59 with COVID-19, enrolled during active disease. The source material was peripheral blood. As DNA, the CDR3 is TGTGCCAGCAGTGACTATCCTTTAGGACAGGGCAGTAACACCATATATTTT. Translated: CASSDYPLGQGSNTIYF.